This T cell receptor beta chain came from a study of CD8 T cells in Susac syndrome. The CDR3 sequence is 15 residues long. Trimming took 1 base from V and 6 from J; bases not matched to a gene: 7. Germline CDR1 LGHDT, CDR2 YNNKEL (reference sequence). RNA amounts of 0.5 to 1 ug underwent reverse transcription with random hexamers. TCRdb processed the immunoSEQ multiplex PCR reads anew with MiXCR; each CDR3 protein has one entry. This table has some 99,000 distinct CDR3 sequences, 90% to 96% appearing once. Sequencing of TCR beta was undertaken in CD8+ and CD4+ T cells derived from blood. The clonotype comes from a human donor in good health. The gene calls are TRBV3-1 and TRBJ1-1; 8 positions match TRBD1. Sequences were obtained from CD4+ T cells from PBMCs. CDR3 region: CASSQGTGYNAEAFF. CDR3 in DNA: TGTGCCAGCAGCCAAGGGACAGGGTATAACGCTGAAGCTTTCTTT.